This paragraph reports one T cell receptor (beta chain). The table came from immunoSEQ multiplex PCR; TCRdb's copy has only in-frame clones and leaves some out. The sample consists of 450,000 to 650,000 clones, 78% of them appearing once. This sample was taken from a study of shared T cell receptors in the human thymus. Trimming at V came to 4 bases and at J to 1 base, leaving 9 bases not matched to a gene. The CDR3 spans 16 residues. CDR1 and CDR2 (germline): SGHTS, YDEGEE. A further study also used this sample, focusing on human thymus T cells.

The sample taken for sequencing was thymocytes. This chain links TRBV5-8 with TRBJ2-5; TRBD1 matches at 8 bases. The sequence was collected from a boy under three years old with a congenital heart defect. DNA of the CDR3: TGTGCCAGCAGCCCAGGGCAGGGGGCGGTCCAAGAGACCCAGTACTTC. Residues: CASSPGQGAVQETQYF.